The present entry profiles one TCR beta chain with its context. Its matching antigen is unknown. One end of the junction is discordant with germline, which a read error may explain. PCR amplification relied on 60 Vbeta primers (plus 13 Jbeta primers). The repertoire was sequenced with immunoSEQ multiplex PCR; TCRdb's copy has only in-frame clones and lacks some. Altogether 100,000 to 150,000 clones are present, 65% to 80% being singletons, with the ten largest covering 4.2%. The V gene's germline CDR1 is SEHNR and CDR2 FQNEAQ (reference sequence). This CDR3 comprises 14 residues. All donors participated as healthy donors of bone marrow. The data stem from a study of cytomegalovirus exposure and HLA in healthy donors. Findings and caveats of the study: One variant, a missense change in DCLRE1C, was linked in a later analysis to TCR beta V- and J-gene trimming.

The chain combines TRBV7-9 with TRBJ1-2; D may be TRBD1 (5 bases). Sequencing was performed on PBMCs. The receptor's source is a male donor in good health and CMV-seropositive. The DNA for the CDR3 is TGTTCCAGCAGCTTAGAAACAGGCCGCTATGGCTACACCTTC. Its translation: CSSSLETGRYGYTF.